These T cell receptor beta chains were read from a single sample in a study of CD8+ T cells in alopecia areata. Using immunoSEQ multiplex PCR, the repertoire was profiled, and TCRdb retains in-frame clones only, with some absent. Among some 99,000 clones listed, 35% to 50% were seen once. Sequenced: CD4+ T cells sorted from blood. These receptors came from a human donor with alopecia areata. Each CDR3 is given with its conserved first and last residue. Fields, in order: CDR3 length, clone size, J gene, V gene, D gene, CDR3 protein, CDR3 DNA. A D gene is named only where the DNA matches it firmly. The size entry is marked missing in some rows and otherwise reads once, few, many or a size class.

>15|NA|TRBJ2-1|TRBV29-1|TRBD2
CSVQKTGTSRDEQFF
TGCAGCGTCCAAAAGACTGGGACTAGCAGGGATGAGCAGTTCTTC
>13|NA|TRBJ2-2|TRBV11-2|NA
CASSFTEGGELFF
TGTGCCAGCAGCTTTACAGAGGGCGGGGAGCTGTTTTTT
>11|NA|TRBJ1-1|TRBV29-1|NA
CSVERGAEAFF
TGCAGCGTTGAACGGGGAGCTGAAGCTTTCTTT
>12|NA|TRBJ2-5|TRBV15|NA
CATSREGETQYF
TGTGCCACCAGCAGAGAGGGGGAGACCCAGTACTTC
>10|NA|TRBJ2-5|TRBV29-1|NA
CSGGEETQYF
TGCAGCGGGGGTGAGGAGACCCAGTACTTC
>10|NA|TRBJ2-1|TRBV2|NA
CASMSGEQFF
TGTGCCAGCATGAGCGGGGAGCAGTTCTTC
>13|few|TRBJ2-2|TRBV29-1|NA
CSVDQGSTGELFF
TGCAGCGTTGATCAGGGATCGACCGGGGAGCTGTTTTTT
>14|once|TRBJ1-5|TRBV11-2|TRBD1
CASSLVGGGQPQHF
TGTGCCAGCAGCTTAGTAGGGGGCGGCCAGCCCCAGCATTTT
>12|NA|TRBJ1-2|TRBV29-1|NA
CSVGSVTGGYTF
TGCAGCGTTGGATCTGTAACGGGAGGCTACACCTTC
>15|few|TRBJ1-2|TRBV6-5|NA
CASSYSRQNYYGYTF
TGTGCCAGCAGTTACTCGAGGCAGAATTACTATGGCTACACCTTC
>14|few|TRBJ2-2|TRBV29-1|NA
CSVGEDGNTGELFF
TGCAGCGTTGGGGAGGACGGGAACACCGGGGAGCTGTTTTTT
>14|NA|TRBJ1-2|TRBV29-1|NA
CSVGKNQGSYGYTF
TGCAGCGTTGGAAAGAACCAGGGATCCTATGGCTACACCTTC
>16|few|TRBJ2-7|TRBV19|TRBD1
CASSMFGDRGPYEQYF
TGTGCCAGTAGTATGTTTGGAGACAGGGGGCCGTACGAGCAGTACTTC
>13|NA|TRBJ2-5|TRBV4-1|TRBD1
CASSRTGAETQYF
TGCGCCAGCAGCCGGACAGGGGCAGAGACCCAGTACTTC
>12|NA|TRBJ1-5|TRBV2|NA
CASGAGKQPQHF
TGTGCCAGCGGGGCAGGGAAACAGCCCCAGCATTTT
>13|NA|TRBJ2-3|TRBV5-1|NA
CASSKDSTDTQYF
TGCGCCAGCAGCAAGGACAGCACAGATACGCAGTATTTT